This T cell receptor (beta chain) is drawn from a study of CD8 T cells in Susac syndrome. From germline, CDR1 is MNHNY and CDR2 SVGAGI (reference sequence). Trimming cost V 2 bases and J 8 bases, with 10 bases left between them. This CDR3 contains 13 residues. This clonotype was counted a single time. cDNA came from about 0.46 to 1 ug RNA primed by random hexamers. One entry per CDR3 protein results from TCRdb running MiXCR on the immunoSEQ multiplex PCR reads. The sample consists of nearly 110,000 distinct CDR3 sequences, roughly 94% of them appearing once. The chain couples TRBV6-6 to TRBJ2-1; TRBD1 is a possible D gene (5 bases). Sequenced sample: CD8+ T cells from PBMCs. The clonotype comes from a human donor with Susac syndrome. CDR3 DNA: TGTGCCAGCAGTTACAGGGGAATGGATGAGCAGTTCTTC. It encodes CASSYRGMDEQFF.